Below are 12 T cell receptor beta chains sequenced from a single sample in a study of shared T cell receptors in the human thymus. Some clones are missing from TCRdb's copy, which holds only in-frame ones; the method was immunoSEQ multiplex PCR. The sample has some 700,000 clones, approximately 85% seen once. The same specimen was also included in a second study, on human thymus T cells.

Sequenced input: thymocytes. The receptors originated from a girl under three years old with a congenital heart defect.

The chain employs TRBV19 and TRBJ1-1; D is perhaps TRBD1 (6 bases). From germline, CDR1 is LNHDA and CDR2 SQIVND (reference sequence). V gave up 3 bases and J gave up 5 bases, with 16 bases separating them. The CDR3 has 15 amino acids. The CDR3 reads CASSMRGGWETEAFF. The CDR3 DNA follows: TGTGCCAGTAGTATGCGTGGGGGCTGGGAGACTGAAGCTTTCTTT. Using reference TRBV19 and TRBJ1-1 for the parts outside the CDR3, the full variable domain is DGGITQSPKYLFRKEGQNVTLSCEQNLNHDAMYWYRQDPGQGLRLIYYSQIVNDFQKGDIAEGYSVSREKKESFPLTVTSAQKNPTAFYLCASSMRGGWETEAFFGQGTRLTVV.

CDR3: CAISVCRARASTEAFF. Written as DNA, the CDR3 is TGTGCCATCAGTGTCTGTCGGGCGAGGGCATCCACTGAAGCTTTCTTT. The V call is TRBV10-3, the J call TRBJ1-1; no clear D. Per germline, CDR1 ENHRY and CDR2 SYGVKD. The CDR3 is made up of 16 amino acids. V lost 4 bases, J lost 4 bases, and 19 bases lay in between.

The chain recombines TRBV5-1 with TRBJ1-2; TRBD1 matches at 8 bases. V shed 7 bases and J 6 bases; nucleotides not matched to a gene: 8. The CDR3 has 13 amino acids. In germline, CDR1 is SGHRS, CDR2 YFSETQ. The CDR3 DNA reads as TGCGCCAGCCGGGACAGGAAGATAGATGGCTACACCTTC. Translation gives CASRDRKIDGYTF.

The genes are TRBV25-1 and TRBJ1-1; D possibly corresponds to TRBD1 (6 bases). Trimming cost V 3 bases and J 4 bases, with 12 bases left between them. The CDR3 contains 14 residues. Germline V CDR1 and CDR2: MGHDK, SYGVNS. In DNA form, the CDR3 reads TGTGCCAGCAGTGAGGCTGGGGGCTCCACTGAAGCTTTCTTT. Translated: CASSEAGGSTEAFF.

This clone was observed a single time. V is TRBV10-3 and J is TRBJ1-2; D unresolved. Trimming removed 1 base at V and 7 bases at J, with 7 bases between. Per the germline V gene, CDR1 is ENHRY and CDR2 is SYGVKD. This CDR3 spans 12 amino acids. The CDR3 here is CAISEFGVGYTF. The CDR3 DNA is TGTGCCATCAGTGAGTTCGGGGTTGGCTACACCTTC.

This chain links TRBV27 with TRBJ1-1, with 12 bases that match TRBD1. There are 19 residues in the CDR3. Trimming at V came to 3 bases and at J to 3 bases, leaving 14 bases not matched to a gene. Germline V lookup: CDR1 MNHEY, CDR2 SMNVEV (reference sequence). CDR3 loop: CASSFIGGTGGRMDTEAFF. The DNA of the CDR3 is TGTGCCAGCAGTTTTATTGGGGGGACAGGGGGCAGAATGGACACTGAAGCTTTCTTT.

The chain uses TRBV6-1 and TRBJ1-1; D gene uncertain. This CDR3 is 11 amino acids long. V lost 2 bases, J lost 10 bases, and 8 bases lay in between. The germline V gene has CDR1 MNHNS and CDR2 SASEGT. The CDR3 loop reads CASSEPRGAFF. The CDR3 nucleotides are TGTGCCAGCAGTGAACCGCGCGGAGCTTTCTTT.

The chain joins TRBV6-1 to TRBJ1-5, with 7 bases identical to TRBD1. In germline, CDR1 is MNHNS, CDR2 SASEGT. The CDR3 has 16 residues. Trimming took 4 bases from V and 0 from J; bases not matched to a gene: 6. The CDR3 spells CASSGDRKLSNQPQHF. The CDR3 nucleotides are TGTGCCAGCAGTGGGGACAGAAAGCTTAGCAATCAGCCCCAGCATTTT.

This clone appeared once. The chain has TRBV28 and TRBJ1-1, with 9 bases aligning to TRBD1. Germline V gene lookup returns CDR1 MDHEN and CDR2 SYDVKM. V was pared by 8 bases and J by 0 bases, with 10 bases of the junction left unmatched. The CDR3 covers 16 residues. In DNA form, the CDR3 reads TGTGCCAGCCGGGTCGTACAGGGGGCAATGAACACTGAAGCTTTCTTT. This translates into CASRVVQGAMNTEAFF.

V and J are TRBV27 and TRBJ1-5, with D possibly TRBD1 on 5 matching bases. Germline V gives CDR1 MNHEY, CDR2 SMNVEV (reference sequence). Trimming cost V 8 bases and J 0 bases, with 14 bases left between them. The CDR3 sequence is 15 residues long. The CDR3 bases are TGTGCCAGCGGGGCACAGCCCTATAGCAATCAGCCCCAGCATTTT. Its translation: CASGAQPYSNQPQHF.

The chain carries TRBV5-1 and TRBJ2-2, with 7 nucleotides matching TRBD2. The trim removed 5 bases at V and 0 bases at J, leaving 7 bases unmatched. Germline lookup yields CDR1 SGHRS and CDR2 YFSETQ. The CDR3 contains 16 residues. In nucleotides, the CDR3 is TGCGCCAGCAGTCCCGAGCGGGGCCCGAACACCGGGGAGCTGTTTTTT. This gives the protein CASSPERGPNTGELFF.

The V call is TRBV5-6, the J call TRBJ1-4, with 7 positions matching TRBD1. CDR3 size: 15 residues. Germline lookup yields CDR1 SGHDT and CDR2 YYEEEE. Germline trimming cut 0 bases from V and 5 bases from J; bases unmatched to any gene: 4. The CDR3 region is CASSLGTGLNEKLFF. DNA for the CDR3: TGTGCCAGCAGCTTGGGGACAGGCCTCAATGAAAAACTGTTTTTT.